This section outlines one T cell receptor (beta chain) sequence together with its context. This sample is drawn from a study of shared clonotypes between healthy human individuals. V lost 1 base, J lost 1 base, and 2 bases stayed unmatched. The CDR3 covers 17 residues. The V gene's germline CDR1 is SGHTA and CDR2 FQGNSA. The repertoire was sequenced with immunoSEQ multiplex PCR; TCRdb's copy has only in-frame clones and lacks some. Of about 1 million clones in the sample, approximately 68% are singletons; the top ten hold around 1.5%. This TCR derives from a man between 18 and 35 years old in good health. The sample was memory CD4+ T cells sorted from blood. This sample's subset: CD45RA-negative fraction. The chain couples TRBV7-2 to TRBJ2-5; 14 bases match TRBD2. The CDR3 sequence is CASSLVGTSGSQETQYF. CDR3 DNA sequence: TGTGCCAGCAGCTTAGTCGGGACTAGCGGGAGCCAAGAGACCCAGTACTTC.